The rows below give T cell receptor beta chains drawn from one sample of a study of cytomegalovirus exposure and HLA in healthy donors. The data were produced by immunoSEQ multiplex PCR, yet TCRdb's version contains in-frame clones alone and is incomplete. This sample has 97,000 or so clones; roughly 80% occur once, and the top ten carry more than 9.5%. Sequencing was performed on PBMCs. Every receptor here comes from a male donor in good health and CMV-seropositive. Each CDR3 is given with its conserved first and last residue. Each record gives: J gene, V gene, clone size, D gene, CDR3 DNA, CDR3 protein. D genes are given only for firm matches. Clone size, where shown, is once, few, many, or a class for clones that have expanded.

>TRBJ2-7|TRBV27|few|-
TGTGCCAGCAGTGGGACTTCCGAGGGGGAGCAGTACTTC
CASSGTSEGEQYF
>TRBJ1-5|TRBV7-2|-|-
TGTGCCAGCAGCCCCAGGCGAGATAGCAATCAGCCCCAGCATTTT
CASSPRRDSNQPQHF
>TRBJ1-6|TRBV7-9|-|-
TGTGCCAGCAGCCCGGTCCTCTCCTATAATTCACCCCTCCACTTT
CASSPVLSYNSPLHF
>TRBJ2-7|TRBV7-9|-|-
TGTGCCAGCAGCTTCGACCTCCCCCGGGGCGAGCAGTACTTC
CASSFDLPRGEQYF
>TRBJ1-1|TRBV13|-|-
TGTGCCAGCGATAAACAGGGAGTTGGCACTGAAGCTTTCTTT
CASDKQGVGTEAFF
>TRBJ2-2|TRBV11-2|-|TRBD1
TGTGCCAGCAGCTTCGGACAGGGAACCGGGGAGCTGTTTTTT
CASSFGQGTGELFF
>TRBJ1-1|TRBV7-3|-|TRBD1
TGTGCCAGCAGCTTACGGCCACAGGGGGCTGAAGCTTTCTTT
CASSLRPQGAEAFF
>TRBJ1-4|TRBV28|-|-
TGTGCCAGCAGTTTCTCGACATTCCTTAATGAAAAACTGTTTTTT
CASSFSTFLNEKLFF
>TRBJ2-7|TRBV2|-|TRBD1
TGTGCCAGCAGTGTGAGGGACAGAGCCTACGAGCAGTACTTC
CASSVRDRAYEQYF
>TRBJ1-2|TRBV29-1|once|TRBD1
TGCAGCGTTGTTTGGACAGGGAACTATGGCTACACCTTC
CSVVWTGNYGYTF
>TRBJ1-2|TRBV28|-|-
TGTGCCAGCCGTTCGGGGGGGGCGAACTATGGCTACACCTTC
CASRSGGANYGYTF
>TRBJ2-1|TRBV19|-|TRBD2
TGTGCCAGTAGTATGAGGGCGGGAGGGGGCTACAATGAGCAGTTCTTC
CASSMRAGGGYNEQFF
>TRBJ1-5|TRBV28|-|-
TGTGCCAGCAGTTTAGCTCTCGGGGAGGGGAGCAATCAGCCCCAGCATTTT
CASSLALGEGSNQPQHF
>TRBJ2-1|TRBV4-2|-|-
TGTGCCAGCAGCCAAGGGTCCCAGGTAGCCTACAATGAGCAGTTCTTC
CASSQGSQVAYNEQFF
>TRBJ1-4|TRBV11-1|-|TRBD1
TGTGCCAGCAGCCGGGACAGTAATAATGAAAAACTGTTTTTT
CASSRDSNNEKLFF
>TRBJ2-4|TRBV30|-|TRBD1
TGTGCCTGGAGTAGTGGGACAGGCCGTGGTCAGTACTTC
CAWSSGTGRGQYF
>TRBJ2-7|TRBV19|-|TRBD1
TGTGCCAGTAGCAACAGGGGGCTTGACGAGCAGTACTTC
CASSNRGLDEQYF
>TRBJ2-7|TRBV27|-|TRBD1
TGTGCCAGCAGTCGAACCGGGACAGTCTCCTACGAGCAGTACTTC
CASSRTGTVSYEQYF
>TRBJ1-5|TRBV19|-|TRBD1
TGTGCCAGTAGTATGGTAGCAGGGGGTCAGCCCCAGCATTTT
CASSMVAGGQPQHF
>TRBJ2-2|TRBV10-3|-|-
TGTGCCATCAGTGAGTCTCGCGGGGCGGGCACCGGGGAGCTGTTTTTT
CAISESRGAGTGELFF
>TRBJ2-1|TRBV6-5|-|TRBD2
TGTGCCAGCAGCCTCGGGGGGGAGAGCTACAATGAGCAGTTCTTC
CASSLGGESYNEQFF
>TRBJ1-4|TRBV7-9|-|TRBD1
TGTGCCAGCAGCTTTGGACAGGGGGGAGAAAAACTGTTTTTT
CASSFGQGGEKLFF
>TRBJ1-5|TRBV28|-|-
TGTGCCAGCAGTCTCCACAGGGACGATCAGCCCCAGCATTTT
CASSLHRDDQPQHF
>TRBJ2-3|TRBV6-5|-|-
TGTGCCAGCAGTTACAGGGGTACCACGCAGTATTTT
CASSYRGTTQYF
>TRBJ2-1|TRBV5-1|-|TRBD2
TGCGCCAGCAGCACCGGGACTAGCGGGAGAAATGAGCAGTTCTTC
CASSTGTSGRNEQFF
>TRBJ2-1|TRBV7-7|-|TRBD2
TGTGCCAGCAGGCATATGCTGGAGCTAGCGGGAGGGCTTCAGTATAACAATGAGCAGTTCTTC
CASRHMLELAGGLQYNNEQFF
>TRBJ1-1|TRBV11-2|-|-
TGTGCCAGCAGCTTATCGCGACAAGCTGAAGCTTTCTTT
CASSLSRQAEAFF
>TRBJ2-1|TRBV7-2|-|-
TGTGCCAGCAGCTTGCAGGGTTCCTACAATGAGCAGTTCTTC
CASSLQGSYNEQFF
>TRBJ1-5|TRBV7-9|-|-
TGTTCCAGCAGCTTCGACAGCCCCCTGAGCAATCAGCCCCAGCATTTT
CSSSFDSPLSNQPQHF
>TRBJ2-3|TRBV19|-|TRBD2
TGTGCCAGTAGAGGGCTAGCGGGGGAGGAAGATACGCAGTATTTT
CASRGLAGEEDTQYF
>TRBJ2-2|TRBV27|medium-sized|TRBD1
TGTGCCAGCAGTCATTTGGGGACAGGGGCCGGGGAGCTGTTTTTT
CASSHLGTGAGELFF
>TRBJ2-3|TRBV5-1|-|-
TGCGCCAGCAGCTTGGCCGGGACTTTTGCCCAAGATACGCAGTATTTT
CASSLAGTFAQDTQYF
>TRBJ2-5|TRBV10-3|few|TRBD2
TGTGCCATCAGTGAGCCGGGAGGGGCGGCGACCCAGTACTTC
CAISEPGGAATQYF
>TRBJ2-2|TRBV28|-|TRBD2
TGTGCCACCCGGGGTAGCGGGCGCACCGGGGAGCTGTTTTTT
CATRGSGRTGELFF
>TRBJ1-2|TRBV19|-|-
TGTGCCAGTAGCCCGCGGGGGAACTATGGCTACACCTTC
CASSPRGNYGYTF
>TRBJ2-5|TRBV19|-|TRBD2
TGTGCCAGTAGTATCGGGACTAGCGGACAAGAGACCCAGTACTTC
CASSIGTSGQETQYF
>TRBJ1-5|TRBV28|-|-
TGTGCCAGCAGGGGCCAAGGGTCGGGAAATCAGCCCCAGCATTTT
CASRGQGSGNQPQHF
>TRBJ2-4|TRBV15|-|TRBD2
TGTGCCACCAGCAGTTGGGGATCCTCAGCGGGGGACATTCAGTACTTC
CATSSWGSSAGDIQYF
>TRBJ1-1|TRBV4-1|few|-
TGCGCCAGCAGCCAAAGCCCCGGGTCCAAGAACACTGAAGCTTTCTTT
CASSQSPGSKNTEAFF
>TRBJ1-1|TRBV15|-|-
TGTGCCACCAGCAAGCCAACCAACACTGAAGCTTTCTTT
CATSKPTNTEAFF
>TRBJ2-1|TRBV5-5|-|TRBD1
TGTGCCAGCAGCCGAACCACCGGGACAGGGAACAATGAGCAGTTCTTC
CASSRTTGTGNNEQFF
>TRBJ1-2|TRBV6-5|-|-
TGTGCCAGCACCAATGGCGGAGGGAACTATGGCTACACCTTC
CASTNGGGNYGYTF
>TRBJ2-1|TRBV19|-|TRBD2
TGTGCCAGTACTAGGACTAGCGGCGCCTACAATGAGCAGTTCTTC
CASTRTSGAYNEQFF
>TRBJ2-3|TRBV11-1|-|-
TGTGCCAGCAGCTTAGCGGAGCATTCAGATACGCAGTATTTT
CASSLAEHSDTQYF
>TRBJ2-7|TRBV29-1|-|TRBD1
TGCAGCGTGGGGGACAGGGGGCTCGAGCAGTACTTC
CSVGDRGLEQYF
>TRBJ2-1|TRBV9|once|TRBD2
TGTGCCAGCAGCGTCACCCGGGGGAGCGGGATCGCCTACAATGAGCAGTTCTTC
CASSVTRGSGIAYNEQFF
>TRBJ2-7|TRBV21-1|-|-
TGTGCCACCGAACCGGGACAGGGGGTCTACGAGCAGTACTTC
CATEPGQGVYEQYF
>TRBJ1-1|TRBV6-6|-|TRBD1
TGTGCCAGCAGTCCCAGGCAGGACAGGGGCTACACTGAAGCTTTCTTT
CASSPRQDRGYTEAFF
>TRBJ2-3|TRBV7-2|few|TRBD2
TGTGCCAGCAGCCCCGGGGGGGGAGATACGCAGTATTTT
CASSPGGGDTQYF
>TRBJ1-5|TRBV28|-|-
TGTGCCAGCAGTCCCCCCGGGGAGGGGAGGGTGAGCGGGCATTTT
CASSPPGEGRVSGHF
>TRBJ2-2|TRBV7-3|-|TRBD2
TGTGCCAGCAGCTCGGGACTAGCGGGAGCCTCCGGGGAGCTGTTTTTT
CASSSGLAGASGELFF
>TRBJ2-3|TRBV7-9|-|-
TGTGCCAGCAGCTTATCACTTGCCAACAGGAGCCGTACAGATACGCAGTATTTT
CASSLSLANRSRTDTQYF
>TRBJ1-1|TRBV5-1|-|-
TGCGCCAGCAGCTTGGGACAGACGGTGAACACTGAAGCTTTCTTT
CASSLGQTVNTEAFF
>TRBJ2-7|TRBV5-6|-|TRBD2
TGTGCCAGCAGCTTGTATCTAACGGGGGGCTACGAGCAGTACTTC
CASSLYLTGGYEQYF
>TRBJ2-7|TRBV11-2|once|TRBD2
TGTGCCAGCAGCTTCCCTAGCGGGAGTGCCGAGCAGTACTTC
CASSFPSGSAEQYF
>TRBJ1-6|TRBV4-2|-|-
TGTGCCAGCAGCCAAGAGGCAGATTCACCCCTCCACTTT
CASSQEADSPLHF
>TRBJ2-5|TRBV7-6|-|-
TGTGCCAGCAGCTTAAGGTGGACTCAACAAGAGACCCAGTACTTC
CASSLRWTQQETQYF
>TRBJ2-1|TRBV7-8|-|TRBD2
TGTGCCAGCAGCCCCATGCTCAGCGGGGGTTACAATGAGCAGTTCTTC
CASSPMLSGGYNEQFF
>TRBJ2-5|TRBV4-3|-|-
TGCGCCAGCAGCCAAGAAGGGGGAGGGCTTCTGGAGACCCAGTACTTC
CASSQEGGGLLETQYF
>TRBJ2-3|TRBV5-1|-|-
TGCGCCAGCAGCTTGGTGGACAGTAGCACAGATACGCAGTATTTT
CASSLVDSSTDTQYF